Presented here are 20 T cell receptor beta chains from one specimen sequenced in a study of beta chain features in type 1 diabetes. Findings of the study overall: Type 1 diabetes patients showed a moderate but significant shortening of TCRB CDR3s in all four CD4+ subsets.

These TCRs are of unknown antigen specificity. Of the isolated RNA, all was reverse transcribed, and so the sequenced material was expressed TCRB transcripts. Data came from immunoSEQ multiplex PCR; TCRdb stores just in-frame clones and leaves some out. The table includes roughly 150,000 clones, about 9.4% detected once. The sample was central memory CD4+ T cells from blood. Receptors were obtained from a man aged 25-45 years with type 1 diabetes.

V usage is TRBV5-1 and J usage is TRBJ2-7, with 9 bases lining up with TRBD1. V trimming: 4 bases; J trimming: 1 base; junction bases outside the gene matches: 12. Germline lookup yields CDR1 SGHRS and CDR2 YFSETQ. The CDR3 loop spans 17 amino acids. CDR3 nucleotide sequence: TGCGCCAGCAGCATCGTACCACCGGGACAGGGTTCCTACGAGCAGTACTTC. It translates to CASSIVPPGQGSYEQYF.

The V and J genes are TRBV5-1 and TRBJ2-5; D possibly corresponds to TRBD2 (7 bases). V was trimmed by 4 bases and J by 11 bases, leaving 18 bases between them. Germline CDR1 and CDR2: SGHRS and YFSETQ. CDR3 length equals 13 residues. This CDR3 is CASSPGLGGEQYF. DNA of the CDR3: TGCGCCAGCAGCCCAGGACTAGGGGGGGAGCAGTACTTC.

This rearrangement joins TRBV5-1 to TRBJ2-2; D perhaps matches TRBD1 (5 bases). The germline V gene has CDR1 SGHRS and CDR2 YFSETQ. This CDR3 region has 14 residues. The V end lost 4 bases, the J end lost 1 base, and 8 bases lay between the germline ends. This chain's CDR3 is CASSVGQNTGELFF. The CDR3, as DNA: TGCGCCAGCAGCGTCGGACAGAACACCGGGGAGCTGTTTTTT.

This clone was detected a few times. V gene TRBV5-4 combines with J gene TRBJ1-2; 7 nucleotides line up with TRBD1. The V gene end was trimmed by 2 bases and the J gene end by 4 bases; junction bases not matched to a gene: 5. CDR3 length equals 14 residues. Germline lookup yields CDR1 SGHNT and CDR2 YYREEE (reference sequence). CDR3 sequence (DNA): TGTGCCAGCAGCTTTACTGGGACAGTCTATGGCTACACCTTC. Translation gives CASSFTGTVYGYTF.

This clone was seen only a few times. The chain uses TRBV27 and TRBJ2-1; TRBD2 matches at 7 bases. J was trimmed by 0 bases and V by 0 bases; bases with no gene match: 2. This CDR3 has 16 residues. Germline V gives CDR1 MNHEY, CDR2 SMNVEV (reference sequence). The CDR3 sequence: CASSLSAGVSYNEQFF. The CDR3 DNA follows: TGTGCCAGCAGTTTATCCGCGGGAGTCTCCTACAATGAGCAGTTCTTC.

Only a few counts were recorded for this clone. The chain has TRBV9 and TRBJ1-5, with TRBD1 matching over 9 bases. Losses at the gene ends were 3 bases for V and 6 bases for J; bases not matched to a gene: 4. This CDR3 region has 14 residues. Germline V CDR1 and CDR2: SGDLS, YYNGEE. The DNA of the CDR3 is TGTGCCAGCAGCGGGGGGACAGGGCCTCAGCCCCAGCATTTT. This codes for CASSGGTGPQPQHF.

The CDR3 sequence is CASSFRGQGYEQYF. The CDR3 DNA reads as TGTGCCAGCAGCTTTCGCGGACAGGGCTACGAGCAGTACTTC. V is TRBV7-9 and J is TRBJ2-7, with 8 bases aligning to TRBD1. This CDR3 region has 14 residues. Germline V gene data show CDR1 as SEHNR and CDR2 as FQNEAQ (reference sequence). Unmatched junction bases numbered 4, after V lost 3 bases and J lost 3 bases.

The gene calls are TRBV28 and TRBJ2-3, with a tentative D call TRBD1 (5 bases). Germline V lookup: CDR1 MDHEN, CDR2 SYDVKM. V was pared by 5 bases and J by 5 bases, with 17 bases between. The CDR3 runs 15 residues. The CDR3 DNA follows: TGTGCCAGCAGTAGCCCCATCGACAGAGGAGATACGCAGTATTTT. Amino acids: CASSSPIDRGDTQYF.

Written as DNA, the CDR3 is TGTGCCAGCAAGCGGGGACAGGGTCATGGCTACACCTTC. It specifies CASKRGQGHGYTF. V is TRBV6-5 and J is TRBJ1-2; 9 bases fit TRBD1. The germline gives CDR1 MNHEY, CDR2 SVGAGI. This CDR3 is built from 13 residues. With V trimmed by 7 bases and J by 6 bases, 6 bases remained unmatched.

The chain combines TRBV30 with TRBJ1-1; D gene unclear. Trimming pared 2 bases from V and 7 bases from J, leaving 11 bases between. There are 12 residues in the CDR3. Germline CDR1 is GTSNPN and CDR2 is SVGIG (reference sequence). CDR3 in amino acids: CAWSIGLREAFF. CDR3 sequence (DNA): TGTGCCTGGAGTATTGGACTTCGTGAAGCTTTCTTT.

The rearrangement uses TRBV14 and TRBJ1-1, with D possibly being TRBD1 (5 bases). Between the trimmed V and J ends, which lost 0 bases and 2 bases, there was a span of 10 bases. The length of the CDR3 is 15 residues. Germline V CDR1 and CDR2: SGHDN, FVKESK. CDR3 sequence reads: CASSQEWGVNTEAFF. CDR3 DNA: TGTGCCAGCAGCCAAGAGTGGGGGGTCAACACTGAAGCTTTCTTT. The whole variable domain, filled in from reference TRBV14 and TRBJ1-1, reads EAGVTQFPSHSVIEKGQTVTLRCDPISGHDNLYWYRRVMGKEIKFLLHFVKESKQDESGMPNNRFLAERTGGTYSTLKVQPAELEDSGVYFCASSQEWGVNTEAFFGQGTRLTVV.

V is TRBV7-2 and J is TRBJ1-4; D is possibly TRBD1 (5 bases). Germline loops: CDR1 SGHTA, CDR2 FQGNSA. The CDR3 has 12 residues. The V end was cut by 5 bases, the J end by 8 bases, with 9 bases between. The CDR3 is CASSGYREKLFF. Here the CDR3 DNA reads TGTGCCAGCAGCGGATACAGGGAAAAACTGTTTTTT.

This sequence joins TRBV6-5 and TRBJ2-1; 7 bases match TRBD2. The CDR3 length is 14 residues. Germline V gene sequence: CDR1 MNHEY, CDR2 SVGAGI. With V trimmed by 6 bases and J by 3 bases, 5 bases remained unmatched. This chain's CDR3 is CASSSGLVYNEQFF. The DNA of the CDR3 is TGTGCCAGCAGCTCCGGACTAGTCTACAATGAGCAGTTCTTC.

The gene calls are TRBV5-4 and TRBJ2-2, with 8 bases identical to TRBD1. The V gene's germline CDR1 is SGHNT and CDR2 YYREEE (reference sequence). Trimming at V came to 0 bases and at J to 2 bases, leaving 6 bases not matched to a gene. The CDR3 is 17 residues long. The CDR3 is CASSLAKGQGNTGELFF. The CDR3 DNA reads as TGTGCCAGCAGCTTGGCCAAAGGACAGGGAAACACCGGGGAGCTGTTTTTT.

This clone has just a few counts. The V call is TRBV5-6, the J call TRBJ1-5, with 8 bases lining up with TRBD1. Germline CDR1 SGHDT, CDR2 YYEEEE. This CDR3 contains 16 residues. Trimming took 2 bases from V and 4 from J; bases not matched to a gene: 8. The CDR3 sequence: CASSFGLRGLNQPQHF. The CDR3 DNA is TGTGCCAGCAGCTTTGGTCTCAGGGGGCTTAATCAGCCCCAGCATTTT.

The table lists this clone with a few counts. The J gene is TRBJ2-1, the V gene TRBV13, with D tentatively TRBD2 (5 bases). Between the trimmed V and J ends, which lost 5 bases and 4 bases, there was a span of 24 bases. This CDR3 is 18 amino acids long. Germline V lookup: CDR1 PRHDT, CDR2 FYEKMQ (reference sequence). CDR3 nucleotides: TGTGCCAGCAGCCCTCCGGACTGGGTCAATAAATCGTACAATGAGCAGTTCTTC. Translation: CASSPPDWVNKSYNEQFF.

This clone was recorded a few times. In DNA, the CDR3 is TGTGCCAGCAGCTTAGCGACTAGCGGGAGAGGTGAGCAGTTCTTC. Amino acids: CASSLATSGRGEQFF. The genes are TRBV5-4 and TRBJ2-1; 12 bases match TRBD2. Germline V gives CDR1 SGHNT, CDR2 YYREEE (reference sequence). Losses at the gene ends were 2 bases for V and 9 bases for J; bases not matched to a gene: 6. This CDR3 has 15 residues.

This clone has just a few counts. This rearrangement joins TRBV7-9 to TRBJ2-7; TRBD2 might be the D (6 bases). From germline, CDR1 is SEHNR and CDR2 FQNEAQ (reference sequence). The CDR3 covers 15 residues. V lost 0 bases and J 12 bases, leaving 21 bases between the germline ends. CDR3 nucleotide sequence: TGTGCCAGCAGCTTAGCGCTGGGGACTGGAATCAATCTGTACTTC. It yields the protein CASSLALGTGINLYF.

This rearrangement joins TRBV28 to TRBJ2-3; 14 positions agree with TRBD2. Germline loops: CDR1 MDHEN, CDR2 SYDVKM. The J segment lost 4 bases and the V segment lost 6 bases, leaving 21 bases of the junction unmatched. The CDR3 consists of 21 residues. The CDR3, as DNA: TGTGCCAGCAGACCCTCATGGGGCTCGGGGACTAGCGGGAGATTGTCAGATACGCAGTATTTT. Its protein is CASRPSWGSGTSGRLSDTQYF.

This chain uses TRBV23-1 with TRBJ2-1; 9 bases are a match to TRBD2. TRBV23-1 is flagged as an ORF with uncertain function. J was trimmed by 0 bases and V by 10 bases; bases with no gene match: 10. There are 16 residues in the CDR3. The CDR3 DNA reads TGCGCCATCGCTTCCCTTAGCGGGAGCTCCTACAATGAGCAGTTCTTC. Translation gives CAIASLSGSSYNEQFF.